This is a list of T cell receptor beta chains from one sample in a study of OX40 agonist ivuxolimab in advanced cancers. The repertoire was sequenced with immunoSEQ multiplex PCR; TCRdb's copy has only in-frame clones and lacks some. The sample holds tens of thousands of clones, roughly 90% seen once. Specimen: CD4+ or CD8+ T cells sorted from blood, collected in a trial of the OX40 agonist ivuxolimab. The receptors were sampled from an adult with an advanced solid tumor such as melanoma, head and neck, liver or kidney cancer. Both conserved end residues are part of each CDR3. Some rows mark clone size as missing; the rest say once, few, many or name a class of expanded clone.

TRBV6-1,TRBJ1-4,-,CASSEGRVEKLFF
TRBV5-1,TRBJ2-2,-,CASSWDGNTGELFF
TRBV5-4,TRBJ2-5,once,CASSLGRAFETQYF
TRBV6-5,TRBJ2-1,-,CASSPGLAGVNEQFF
TRBV4-2,TRBJ2-2,once,CASSQDYVFGGRIGELFF
TRBV6-5,TRBJ1-2,-,CASTPDRDNNYGYTF
TRBV9,TRBJ2-3,-,CASSPPNAAGTDTQYF
TRBV6-5,TRBJ2-5,-,CASSYVATKETQYF
TRBV15,TRBJ2-1,few,CATSREGRNNEQFF
TRBV27,TRBJ2-7,-,CASSLLNRGTYEQYF
TRBV18,TRBJ2-2,once,CASSGTSGITGELFF
TRBV19,TRBJ2-3,-,CASTGYGGPTIDTQYF
TRBV12-5,TRBJ2-5,-,CASGPGLQETQYF
TRBV7-8,TRBJ2-7,-,CASRATRDRYEQYF
TRBV4-3,TRBJ2-1,-,CASSQEAGVGGDEQFF
TRBV28,TRBJ1-1,-,CASSLVPGQMNTEAFF
TRBV15,TRBJ1-2,-,CATSREGRGQGHYGYTF
TRBV7-2,TRBJ2-2,-,CASSLVQYTGELFF
TRBV9,TRBJ2-1,-,CASSVEGGSYNEQFF
TRBV28,TRBJ2-4,-,CASSLSWGFPAKNIQYF
TRBV5-4,TRBJ2-6,-,CASSQGQGVSGANVLTF
TRBV10-2,TRBJ2-2,-,CASSESTNTGELFF
TRBV9,TRBJ2-3,-,CASSVPVGGTDTQYF
TRBV11-2,TRBJ2-2,few,CASSLRRIPPGELFF
TRBV7-2,TRBJ2-7,-,CASSLEQSLTEQYF
TRBV5-4,TRBJ2-1,-,CASSLSTSSYNEQFF
TRBV29-1,TRBJ2-2,-,CSVAQLGGTTGELFF
TRBV27,TRBJ2-7,-,CASSLSGQGAREQYF
TRBV15,TRBJ2-7,-,CATSRLGHSYEQYF
TRBV4-1,TRBJ2-3,-,CASSRGAGERADTQYF
TRBV30,TRBJ1-2,-,CAWSPGQHGYTF
TRBV2,TRBJ2-7,-,CASSDQGSAYEQYF
TRBV5-4,TRBJ2-2,-,CASSLDPTGELFF
TRBV4-2,TRBJ2-1,-,CASSLSSGMEQFF
TRBV28,TRBJ2-4,-,CASSPLGAKNIQYF
TRBV4-1,TRBJ2-5,-,CASSQGSSGSETQYF
TRBV29-1,TRBJ2-1,-,CSVDATGYNEQFF
TRBV18,TRBJ1-5,-,CASSPPTSNQPQHF
TRBV28,TRBJ2-6,-,CASSIGGQPGANVLTF
TRBV6-1,TRBJ1-1,-,CASTKGDTGHTEAFF
TRBV30,TRBJ2-6,-,CAWSVSGRLGANVLTF